This T cell receptor (beta chain) was observed in a study of T cells after posttransplantation cyclophosphamide. Produced via immunoSEQ multiplex PCR; TCRdb's table is partial and in-frame only. The sample shows approximately 52,000 clones, roughly 84% of them seen only once. CDR3 length: 16 residues. CDR1 is SGHRS, CDR2 YFSETQ, per germline. Trimming took 2 bases from V and 0 from J; bases not matched to a gene: 4. This clone was found once. Its antigen remains unidentified. Broader study findings: Donor CD8+ memory clones often dominated recipient blood repertoires at later times. TRB overlap between skin or GI tissue T cells and blood was limited. After PTCy, TRB diversity resembled that of CNI/methotrexate controls.

The V and J genes are TRBV5-1 and TRBJ1-3; 8 nucleotides match TRBD1. Material for sequencing was PBMCs. The sequence was obtained from a man in his thirties or forties with a blood cancer, CMV-positive, and with a related stem cell donor. The CDR3 loop reads CASSFGQGGSGNTIYF. The CDR3 DNA sequence: TGCGCCAGCAGCTTCGGACAGGGCGGCTCTGGAAACACCATATATTTT.